Given below is one TCR beta chain in context. Antigen specificity is unknown. Selected positively for CCR7 and CD45RO-negative, naive CD8 cells excluded terminally differentiated effector memory CD45RA+ cells. The data are from a study of shared clonotypes between healthy human individuals. Germline assignment: CDR1 MNHEY and CDR2 SMNVEV (reference sequence). The ends lost 7 bases at V and 6 bases at J; junction bases unmatched: 9. CDR3 size: 14 residues. Each subset's genomic DNA was split evenly across several immunoSEQ plates. The method was immunoSEQ multiplex PCR; TCRdb's version includes in-frame clones alone and lacks a portion of them. The profile shows about 870,000 clones, roughly 92% of them singletons. Study outcomes and limitations: It was the few donors that limited the genetic and exposure-history diversity represented.

The V gene is TRBV27, the J gene TRBJ2-1; 7 positions match TRBD2. What was sequenced was naive CD8+ T cells sorted from blood. This receptor was taken from a young man in good health. This CDR3 is CASTSGTTINEQFF. Written as DNA, the CDR3 is TGTGCCAGCACTTCCGGGACTACGATCAATGAGCAGTTCTTC.